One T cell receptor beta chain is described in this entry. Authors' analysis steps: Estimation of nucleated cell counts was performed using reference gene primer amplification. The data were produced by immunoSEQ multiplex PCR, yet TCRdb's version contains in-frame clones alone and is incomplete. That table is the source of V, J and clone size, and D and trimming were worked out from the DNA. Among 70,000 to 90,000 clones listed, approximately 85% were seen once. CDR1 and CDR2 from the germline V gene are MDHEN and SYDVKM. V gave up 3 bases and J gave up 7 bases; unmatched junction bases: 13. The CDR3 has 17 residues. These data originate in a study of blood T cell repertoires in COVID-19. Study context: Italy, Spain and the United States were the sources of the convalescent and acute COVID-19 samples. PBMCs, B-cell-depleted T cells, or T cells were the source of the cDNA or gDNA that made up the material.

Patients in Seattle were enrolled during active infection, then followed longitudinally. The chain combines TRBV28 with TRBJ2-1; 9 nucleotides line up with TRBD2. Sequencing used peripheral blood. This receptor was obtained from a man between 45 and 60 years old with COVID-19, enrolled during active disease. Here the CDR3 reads CASSFGLAGSGVNEQFF. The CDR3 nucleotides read TGTGCCAGCAGTTTTGGGCTAGCGGGAAGTGGGGTGAATGAGCAGTTCTTC.